This T cell receptor (beta chain) appears in the sequencing data of a study of shared clonotypes between healthy human individuals. Overall study: Donor ages ranged 18 to 49 years: a couple of women, a few men. Study-level points and caveats: Naive subsets typically showed greater estimated richness than memory subsets.

As to this clone: No antigen is known for it.

The table came from immunoSEQ multiplex PCR; TCRdb's copy has only in-frame clones and leaves some out. The sample contains around 2,000,000 clones, 85% to 95% of which appear only once. V gave up 3 bases and J gave up 0 bases, with 9 bases separating them. This CDR3 is 15 amino acids long. The germline CDR1 and CDR2 sequences are MNHEY and SMNVEV (reference sequence). Naive CD8 cells lacked CD45RO and underwent positive selection for CCR7, leaving out terminally differentiated effector memory CD45RA+ cells. The study drew its donors from healthy HIV-negative adults without recent acute infections or vaccinations.

The source is a man younger than 35 in good health. The specimen was naive CD8+ T cells sorted from blood. The chain has TRBV27 and TRBJ2-1; tentatively, D is TRBD2 (6 bases). The CDR3, as DNA: TGTGCCAGCAGTTTCGGGAGCCCCTCCTACAATGAGCAGTTCTTC. Amino acid sequence: CASSFGSPSYNEQFF.